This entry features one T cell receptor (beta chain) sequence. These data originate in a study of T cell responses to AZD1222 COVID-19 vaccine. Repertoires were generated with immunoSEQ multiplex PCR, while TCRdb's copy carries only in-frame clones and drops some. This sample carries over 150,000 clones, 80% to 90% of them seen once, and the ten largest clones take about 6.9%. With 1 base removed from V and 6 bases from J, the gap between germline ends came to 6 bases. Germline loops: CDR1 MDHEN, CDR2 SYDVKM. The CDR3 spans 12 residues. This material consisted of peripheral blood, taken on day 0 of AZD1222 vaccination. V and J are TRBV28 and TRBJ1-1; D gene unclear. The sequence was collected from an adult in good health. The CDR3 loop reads CASSLLAPEAFF. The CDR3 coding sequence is TGTGCCAGCAGTTTATTAGCTCCTGAAGCTTTCTTT.